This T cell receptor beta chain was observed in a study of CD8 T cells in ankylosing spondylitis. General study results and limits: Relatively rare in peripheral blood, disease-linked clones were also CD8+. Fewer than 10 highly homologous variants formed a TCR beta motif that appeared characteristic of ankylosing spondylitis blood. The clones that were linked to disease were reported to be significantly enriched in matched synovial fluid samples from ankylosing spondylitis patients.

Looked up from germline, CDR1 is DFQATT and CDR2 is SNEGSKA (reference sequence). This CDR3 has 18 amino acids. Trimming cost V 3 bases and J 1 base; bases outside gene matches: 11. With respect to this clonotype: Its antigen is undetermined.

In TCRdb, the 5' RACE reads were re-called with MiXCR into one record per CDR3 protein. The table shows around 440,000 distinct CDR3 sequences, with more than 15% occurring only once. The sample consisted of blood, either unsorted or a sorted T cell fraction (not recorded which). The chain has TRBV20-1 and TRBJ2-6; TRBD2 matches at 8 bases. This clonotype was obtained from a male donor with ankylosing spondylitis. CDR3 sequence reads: CSASVGLGGGSGANVLTF. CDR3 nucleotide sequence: TGCAGTGCTAGCGTCGGATTGGGCGGGGGGTCTGGGGCCAACGTCCTGACTTTC.